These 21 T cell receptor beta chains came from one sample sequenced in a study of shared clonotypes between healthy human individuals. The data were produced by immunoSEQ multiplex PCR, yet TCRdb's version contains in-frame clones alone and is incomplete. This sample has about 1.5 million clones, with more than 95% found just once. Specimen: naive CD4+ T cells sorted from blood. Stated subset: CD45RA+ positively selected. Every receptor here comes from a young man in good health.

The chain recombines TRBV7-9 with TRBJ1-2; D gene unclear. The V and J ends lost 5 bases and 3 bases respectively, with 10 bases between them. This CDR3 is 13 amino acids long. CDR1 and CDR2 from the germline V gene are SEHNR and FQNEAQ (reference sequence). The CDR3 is CASSPWEDYGYTF. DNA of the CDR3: TGTGCCAGCAGCCCCTGGGAGGACTATGGCTACACCTTC.

CDR3 region: CASSRGEYQPQHF. As DNA, the CDR3 is TGTGCCAGTAGTAGGGGAGAGTATCAGCCCCAGCATTTT. The rearrangement links TRBV19 to TRBJ1-5, with D uncertain. V lost 4 bases to trimming and J lost 5 bases, with 9 bases between them. This CDR3 is built from 13 residues. Germline CDR1 LNHDA, CDR2 SQIVND (reference sequence). The variable domain in full, with the rest retrieved from reference TRBV19 and TRBJ1-5, is DGGITQSPKYLFRKEGQNVTLSCEQNLNHDAMYWYRQDPGQGLRLIYYSQIVNDFQKGDIAEGYSVSREKKESFPLTVTSAQKNPTAFYLCASSRGEYQPQHFGDGTRLSIL.

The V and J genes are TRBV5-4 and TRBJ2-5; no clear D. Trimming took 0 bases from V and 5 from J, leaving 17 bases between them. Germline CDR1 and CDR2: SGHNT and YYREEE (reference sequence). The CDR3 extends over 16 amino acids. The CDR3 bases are TGTGCCAGCAGCTTGGCCCCGGTTGTAGGTGGGGAGACCCAGTACTTC. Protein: CASSLAPVVGGETQYF. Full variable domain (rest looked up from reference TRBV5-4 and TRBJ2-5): ETGVTQSPTHLIKTRGQQVTLRCSSQSGHNTVSWYQQALGQGPQFIFQYYREEENGRGNFPPRFSGLQFPNYSSELNVNALELDDSALYLCASSLAPVVGGETQYFGPGTRLLVL.

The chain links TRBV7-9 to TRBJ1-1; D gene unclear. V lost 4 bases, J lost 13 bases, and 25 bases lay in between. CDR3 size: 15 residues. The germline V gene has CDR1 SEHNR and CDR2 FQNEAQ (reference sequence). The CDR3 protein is CASSSPILRASEGFF. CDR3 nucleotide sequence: TGTGCCAGCAGCTCGCCAATCTTAAGGGCCTCCGAGGGTTTCTTT. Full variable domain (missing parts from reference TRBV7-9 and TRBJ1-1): DTGVSQNPRHKITKRGQNVTFRCDPISEHNRLYWYRQTLGQGPEFLTYFQNEAQLEKSRLLSDRFSAERPKGSFSTLEIQRTEQGDSAMYLCASSSPILRASEGFFGQGTRLTVV.

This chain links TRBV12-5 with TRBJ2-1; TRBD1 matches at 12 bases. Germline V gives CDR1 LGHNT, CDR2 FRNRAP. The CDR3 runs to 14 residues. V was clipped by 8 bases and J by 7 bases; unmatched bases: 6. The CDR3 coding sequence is TGTGCTAGTACGGGACAGGGGGCTCGAAATGAGCAGTTCTTC. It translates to CASTGQGARNEQFF. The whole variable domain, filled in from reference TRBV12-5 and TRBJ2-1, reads DARVTQTPRHKVTEMGQEVTMRCQPILGHNTVFWYRQTMMQGLELLAYFRNRAPLDDSGMPKDRFSAEMPDATLATLKIQPSEPRDSAVYFCASTGQGARNEQFFGPGTRLTVL.

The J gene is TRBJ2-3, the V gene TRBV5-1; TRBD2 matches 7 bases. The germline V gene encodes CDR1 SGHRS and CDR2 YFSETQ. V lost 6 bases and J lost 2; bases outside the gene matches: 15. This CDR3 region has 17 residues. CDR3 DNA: TGCGCCAGCACCTTAGCGGGCAAGACAACGTCCACAGATACGCAGTATTTT. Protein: CASTLAGKTTSTDTQYF.

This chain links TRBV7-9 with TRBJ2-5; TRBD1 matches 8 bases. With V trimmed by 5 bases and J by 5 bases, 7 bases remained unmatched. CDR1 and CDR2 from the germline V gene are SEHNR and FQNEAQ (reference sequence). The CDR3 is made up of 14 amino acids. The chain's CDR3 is CASSPRDRRETQYF. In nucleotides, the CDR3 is TGTGCCAGCAGCCCCCGGGACAGGAGGGAGACCCAGTACTTC.

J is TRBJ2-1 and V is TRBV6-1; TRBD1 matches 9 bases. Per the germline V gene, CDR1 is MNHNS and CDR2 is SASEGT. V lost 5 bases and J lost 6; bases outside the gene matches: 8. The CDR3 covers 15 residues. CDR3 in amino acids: CASSSARQGGNEQFF. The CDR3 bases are TGTGCCAGCAGTTCTGCCCGACAGGGGGGCAATGAGCAGTTCTTC.

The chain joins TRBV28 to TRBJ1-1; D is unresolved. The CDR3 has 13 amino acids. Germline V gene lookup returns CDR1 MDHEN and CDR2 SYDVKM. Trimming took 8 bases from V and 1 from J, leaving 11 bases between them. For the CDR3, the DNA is TGTGCCAGCTTCCGGGAGCCGAACACTGAAGCTTTCTTT. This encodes CASFREPNTEAFF.

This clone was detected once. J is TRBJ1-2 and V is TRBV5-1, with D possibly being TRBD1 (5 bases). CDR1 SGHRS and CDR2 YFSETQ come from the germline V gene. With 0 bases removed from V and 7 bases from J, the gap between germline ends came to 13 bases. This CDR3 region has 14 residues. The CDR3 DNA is TGCGCCAGCAGCTTGGAAGAGGGGACCTCTGGCTACACCTTC. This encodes CASSLEEGTSGYTF. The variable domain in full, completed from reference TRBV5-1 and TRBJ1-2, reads KAGVTQTPRYLIKTRGQQVTLSCSPISGHRSVSWYQQTPGQGLQFLFEYFSETQRNKGNFPGRFSGRQFSNSRSEMNVSTLELGDSALYLCASSLEEGTSGYTFGSGTRLTVV.

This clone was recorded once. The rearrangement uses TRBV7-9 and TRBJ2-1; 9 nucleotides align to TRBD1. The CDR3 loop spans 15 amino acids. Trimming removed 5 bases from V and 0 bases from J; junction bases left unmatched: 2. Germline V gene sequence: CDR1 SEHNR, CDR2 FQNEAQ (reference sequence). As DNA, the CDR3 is TGTGCCAGCAGCGGGGACAGGGACTCCTACAATGAGCAGTTCTTC. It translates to CASSGDRDSYNEQFF.

The CDR3 nucleotides read TGTGCCAGCAGTGAAACTGTGTCCTACAATGAGCAGTTCTTC. Translation gives CASSETVSYNEQFF. The gene calls are TRBV6-1 and TRBJ2-1; D is unclear. The CDR3 runs 14 residues. The germline V gene encodes CDR1 MNHNS and CDR2 SASEGT. V lost 2 bases to trimming and J lost 1 base, with 6 bases between them.

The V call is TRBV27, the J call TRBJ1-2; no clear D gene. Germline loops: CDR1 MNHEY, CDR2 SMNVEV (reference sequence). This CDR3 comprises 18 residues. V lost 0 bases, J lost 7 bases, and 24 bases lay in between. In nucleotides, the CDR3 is TGTGCCAGCAGTTTATCTTCTGGGATGGAAAAACCCGCCGGTGGCTACACCTTC. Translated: CASSLSSGMEKPAGGYTF.

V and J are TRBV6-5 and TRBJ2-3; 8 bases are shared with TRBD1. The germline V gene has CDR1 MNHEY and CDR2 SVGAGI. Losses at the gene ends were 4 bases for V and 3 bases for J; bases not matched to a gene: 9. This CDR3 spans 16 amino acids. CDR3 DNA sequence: TGTGCCAGCAGTTCGCTCCAGGGGGCGAGGACAGATACGCAGTATTTT. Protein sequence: CASSSLQGARTDTQYF.

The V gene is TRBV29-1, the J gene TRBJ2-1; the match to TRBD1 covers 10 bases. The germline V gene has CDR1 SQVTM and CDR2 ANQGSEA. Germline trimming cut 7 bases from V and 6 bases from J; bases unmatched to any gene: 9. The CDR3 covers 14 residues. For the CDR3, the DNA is TGCAGCGGTCGACAGGGGGCACTCAGCAATGAGCAGTTCTTC. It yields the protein CSGRQGALSNEQFF.

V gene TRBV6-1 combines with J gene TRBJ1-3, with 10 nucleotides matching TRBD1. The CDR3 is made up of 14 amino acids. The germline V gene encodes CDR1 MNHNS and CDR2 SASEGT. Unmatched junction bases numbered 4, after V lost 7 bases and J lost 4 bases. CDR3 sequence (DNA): TGTGCCAGCACTACGGACAGGGGGGGAAACACCATATATTTT. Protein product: CASTTDRGGNTIYF.

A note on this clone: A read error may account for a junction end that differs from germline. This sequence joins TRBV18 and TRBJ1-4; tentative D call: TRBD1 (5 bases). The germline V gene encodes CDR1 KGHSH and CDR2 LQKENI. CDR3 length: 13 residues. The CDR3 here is CASSPGTNENLFF. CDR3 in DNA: TGTGCCAGCTCACCAGGGACTAATGAAAATCTGTTTTTT.

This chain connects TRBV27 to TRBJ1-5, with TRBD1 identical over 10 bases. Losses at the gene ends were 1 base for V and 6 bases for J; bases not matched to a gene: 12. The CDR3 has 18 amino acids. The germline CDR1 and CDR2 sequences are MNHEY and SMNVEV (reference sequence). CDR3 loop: CASSLLPPRQGAGQPQHF. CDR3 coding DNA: TGTGCCAGCAGTTTATTGCCCCCCCGACAGGGGGCAGGTCAGCCCCAGCATTTT.

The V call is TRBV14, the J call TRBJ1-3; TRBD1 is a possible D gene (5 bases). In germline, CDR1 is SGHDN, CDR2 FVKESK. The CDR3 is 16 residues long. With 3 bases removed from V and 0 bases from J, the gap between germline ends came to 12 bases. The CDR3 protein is CASSQNQGTSGNTIYF. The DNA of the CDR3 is TGTGCCAGCAGCCAGAACCAGGGAACCTCTGGAAACACCATATATTTT.

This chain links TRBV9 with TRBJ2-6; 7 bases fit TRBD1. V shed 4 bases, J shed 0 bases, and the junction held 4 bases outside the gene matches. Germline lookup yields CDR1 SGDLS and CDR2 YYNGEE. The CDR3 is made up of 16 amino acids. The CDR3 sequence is CASSLRQGSGANVLTF. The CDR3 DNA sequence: TGTGCCAGCAGCCTCCGACAGGGCTCTGGGGCCAACGTCCTGACTTTC.

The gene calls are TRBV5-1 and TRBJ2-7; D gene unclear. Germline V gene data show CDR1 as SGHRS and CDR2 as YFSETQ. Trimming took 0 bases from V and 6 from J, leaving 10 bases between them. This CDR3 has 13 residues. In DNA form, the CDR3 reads TGCGCCAGCAGCTTGGCGACACCGAGCGAGCAGTACTTC. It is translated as CASSLATPSEQYF.